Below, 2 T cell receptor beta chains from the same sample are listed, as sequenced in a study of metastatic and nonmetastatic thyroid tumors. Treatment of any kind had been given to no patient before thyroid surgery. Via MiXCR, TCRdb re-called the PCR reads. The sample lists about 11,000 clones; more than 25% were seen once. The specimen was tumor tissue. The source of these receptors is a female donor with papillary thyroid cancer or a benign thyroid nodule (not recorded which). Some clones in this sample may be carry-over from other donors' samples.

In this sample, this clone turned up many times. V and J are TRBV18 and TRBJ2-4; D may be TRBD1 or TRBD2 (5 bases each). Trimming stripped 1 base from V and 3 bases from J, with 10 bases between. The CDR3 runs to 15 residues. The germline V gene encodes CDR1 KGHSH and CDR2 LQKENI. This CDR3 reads CASSPRGEGKNIQYF. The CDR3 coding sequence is TGTGCCAGCTCACCACGGGGCGAGGGCAAAAACATTCAGTACTTC. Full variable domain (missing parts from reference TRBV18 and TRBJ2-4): NAGVMQNPRHLVRRRGQEARLRCSPMKGHSHVYWYRQLPEEGLKFMVYLQKENIIDESGMPKERFSAEFPKEGPSILRIQQVVRGDSAAYFCASSPRGEGKNIQYFGAGTRLSVL.

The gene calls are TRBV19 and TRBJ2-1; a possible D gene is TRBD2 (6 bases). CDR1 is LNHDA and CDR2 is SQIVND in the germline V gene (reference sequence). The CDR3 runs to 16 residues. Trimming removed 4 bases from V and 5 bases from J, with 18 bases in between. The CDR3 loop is CASSTLAAPNHNEQFF. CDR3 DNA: TGTGCCAGTAGTACCTTAGCGGCACCGAACCACAATGAGCAGTTCTTC. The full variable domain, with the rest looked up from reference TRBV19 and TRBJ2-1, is DGGITQSPKYLFRKEGQNVTLSCEQNLNHDAMYWYRQDPGQGLRLIYYSQIVNDFQKGDIAEGYSVSREKKESFPLTVTSAQKNPTAFYLCASSTLAAPNHNEQFFGPGTRLTVL.